The clone carrying this T cell receptor (beta chain) has a handful of counts. The antigen remains undetermined. For TCRbeta, the library was prepared with unique molecular identifiers. Each CDR3 protein gets one entry after TCRdb re-called the PCR reads with MiXCR. Among some 840,000 distinct CDR3 sequences listed, 16% were seen once. The sample originates from a study of T-cell reconstitution after alpha-beta-depleted transplantation in children. General study points: Expanded graft clones, several hundred of them, were reportedly the source of alpha-beta T cells about two months after transplant. The origin of high day-60 TCRbeta diversity in some patients lay in surviving recipient T cells and thymic progenitors.

In germline, CDR1 is MNHEY, CDR2 SVGEGT. Germline trimming cut 2 bases from V and 2 bases from J; bases unmatched to any gene: 4. CDR3 size: 15 residues. The sequences come from PBMCs, mostly from graft donor cells, collected 360 days after TCRalphabeta/CD19-depleted stem cell transplant. The chain joins TRBV6-2 or TRBV6-3 to TRBJ2-7; TRBD2 aligns across 9 bases. This clonotype was sampled from a male patient younger than 18 who had a stem cell transplant for acute lymphoblastic leukemia, so the T cells may come from the graft donor. CDR3 sequence: CASSYGGLAPYEQYF. The DNA of the CDR3 is TGTGCCAGCAGTTACGGGGGACTAGCTCCCTACGAGCAGTACTTC.